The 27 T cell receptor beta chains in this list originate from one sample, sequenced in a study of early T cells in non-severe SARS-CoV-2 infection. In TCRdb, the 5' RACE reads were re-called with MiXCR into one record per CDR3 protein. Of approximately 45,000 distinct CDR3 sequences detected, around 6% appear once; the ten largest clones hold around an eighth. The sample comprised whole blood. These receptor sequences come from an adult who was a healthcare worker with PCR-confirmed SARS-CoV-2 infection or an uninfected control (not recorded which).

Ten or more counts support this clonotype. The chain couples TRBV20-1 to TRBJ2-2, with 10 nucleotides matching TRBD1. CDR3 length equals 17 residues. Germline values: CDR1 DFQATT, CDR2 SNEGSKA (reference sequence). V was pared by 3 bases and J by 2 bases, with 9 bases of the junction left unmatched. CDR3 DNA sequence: TGCAGTGCTAGTCTGACAGGGGGCAAGGGAAACACCGGGGAGCTGTTTTTT. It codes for CSASLTGGKGNTGELFF.

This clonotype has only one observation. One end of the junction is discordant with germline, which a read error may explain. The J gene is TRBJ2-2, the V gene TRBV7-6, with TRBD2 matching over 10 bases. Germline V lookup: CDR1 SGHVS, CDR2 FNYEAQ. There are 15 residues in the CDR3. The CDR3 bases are TGTGCCAGCAGGCGTAGCGGGGGGAACACCGGTGAGCTGTTTTTT. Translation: CASRRSGGNTGELFF.

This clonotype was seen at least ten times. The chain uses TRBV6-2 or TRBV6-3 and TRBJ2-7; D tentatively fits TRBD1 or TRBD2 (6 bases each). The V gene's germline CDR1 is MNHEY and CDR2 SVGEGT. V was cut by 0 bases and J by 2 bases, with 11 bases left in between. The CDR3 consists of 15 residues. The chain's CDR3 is CASSYSFRGPYEQYF. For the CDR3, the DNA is TGTGCCAGCAGTTACTCTTTTCGGGGGCCCTACGAGCAGTACTTC.

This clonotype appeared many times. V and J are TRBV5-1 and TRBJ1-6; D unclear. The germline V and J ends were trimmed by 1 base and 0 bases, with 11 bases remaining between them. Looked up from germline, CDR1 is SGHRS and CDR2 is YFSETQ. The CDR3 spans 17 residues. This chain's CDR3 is CASSLLPSSSYNSPLHF. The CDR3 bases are TGCGCCAGCAGCTTGCTGCCCTCAAGCTCCTATAATTCACCCCTCCACTTT.

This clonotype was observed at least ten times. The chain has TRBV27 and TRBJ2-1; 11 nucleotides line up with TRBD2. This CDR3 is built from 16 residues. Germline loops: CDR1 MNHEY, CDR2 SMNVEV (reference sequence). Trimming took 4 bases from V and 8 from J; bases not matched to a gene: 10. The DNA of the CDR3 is TGTGCCAGCAGTTCCTTTAGCGGGGGGGCTTGGGATGAGCAGTTCTTC. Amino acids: CASSSFSGGAWDEQFF.

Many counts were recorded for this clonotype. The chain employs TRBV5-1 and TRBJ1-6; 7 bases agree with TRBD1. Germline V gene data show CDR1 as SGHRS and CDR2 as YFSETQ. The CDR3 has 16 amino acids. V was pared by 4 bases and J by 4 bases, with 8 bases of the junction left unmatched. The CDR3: CASSLRAGQYNSPLHF. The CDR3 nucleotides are TGCGCCAGCAGCCTCAGGGCGGGACAGTATAATTCACCCCTCCACTTT.

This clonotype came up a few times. The CDR3 is CASSRDGGNYEQYF. The CDR3 bases are TGTGCCAGCAGCCGGGACGGCGGTAACTACGAGCAGTACTTC. The chain has TRBV2 and TRBJ2-7, with D possibly being TRBD1 or TRBD2 (5 bases each). The CDR3 spans 14 residues. V gave up 6 bases and J gave up 3 bases, with 15 bases separating them. Germline CDR1 SNHLY, CDR2 FYNNEI.

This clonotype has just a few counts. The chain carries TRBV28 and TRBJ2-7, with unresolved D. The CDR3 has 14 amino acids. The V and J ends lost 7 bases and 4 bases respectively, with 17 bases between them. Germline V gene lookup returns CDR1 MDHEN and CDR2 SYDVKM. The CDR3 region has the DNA TGTGCCAGCAAATTAACGGTGGGGTGGTACGAGCAGTACTTC. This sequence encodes CASKLTVGWYEQYF. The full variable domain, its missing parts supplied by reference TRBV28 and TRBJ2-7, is DVKVTQSSRYLVKRTGEKVFLECVQDMDHENMFWYRQDPGLGLRLIYFSYDVKMKEKGDIPEGYSVSREKKERFSLILESASTNQTSMYLCASKLTVGWYEQYFGPGTRLTVT.

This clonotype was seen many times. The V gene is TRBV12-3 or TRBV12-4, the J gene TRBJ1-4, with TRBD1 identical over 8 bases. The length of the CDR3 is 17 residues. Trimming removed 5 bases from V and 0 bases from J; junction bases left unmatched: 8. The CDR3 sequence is CASSLRQGRTTNEKLFF. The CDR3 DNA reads TGTGCCAGCAGTCTCCGACAGGGGCGAACAACTAATGAAAAACTGTTTTTT.

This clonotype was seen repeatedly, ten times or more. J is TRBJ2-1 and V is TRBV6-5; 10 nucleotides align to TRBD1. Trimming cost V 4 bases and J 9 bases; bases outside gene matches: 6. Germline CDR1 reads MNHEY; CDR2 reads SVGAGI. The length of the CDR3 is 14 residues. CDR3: CASSFGQGGIEQFF. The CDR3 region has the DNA TGTGCCAGCAGTTTCGGACAGGGGGGGATTGAGCAGTTCTTC.

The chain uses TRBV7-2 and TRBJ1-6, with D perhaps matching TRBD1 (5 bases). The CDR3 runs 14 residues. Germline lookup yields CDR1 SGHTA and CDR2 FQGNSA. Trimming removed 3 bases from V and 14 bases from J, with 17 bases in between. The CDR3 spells CASSFVRVGSSLHF. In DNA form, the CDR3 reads TGTGCCAGCAGCTTTGTCAGGGTCGGCTCATCCCTCCACTTT. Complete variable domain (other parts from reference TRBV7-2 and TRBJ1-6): GAGVSQSPSNKVTEKGKDVELRCDPISGHTALYWYRQSLGQGLEFLIYFQGNSAPDKSGLPSDRFSAERTGGSVSTLTIQRTQQEDSAVYLCASSFVRVGSSLHFGNGTRLTVT.

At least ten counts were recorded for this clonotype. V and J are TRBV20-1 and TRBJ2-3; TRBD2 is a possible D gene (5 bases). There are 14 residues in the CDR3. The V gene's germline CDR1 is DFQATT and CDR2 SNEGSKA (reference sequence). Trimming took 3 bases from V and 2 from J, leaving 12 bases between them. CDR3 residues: CSASRSGVTDTQYF. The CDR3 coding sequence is TGCAGTGCTAGCAGGAGCGGCGTCACAGATACGCAGTATTTT.

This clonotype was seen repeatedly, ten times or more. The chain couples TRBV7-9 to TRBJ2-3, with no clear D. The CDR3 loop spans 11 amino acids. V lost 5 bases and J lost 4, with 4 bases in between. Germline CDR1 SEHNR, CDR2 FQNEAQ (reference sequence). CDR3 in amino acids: CASSQADTQYF. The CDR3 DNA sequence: TGTGCCAGCAGCCAGGCAGATACGCAGTATTTT. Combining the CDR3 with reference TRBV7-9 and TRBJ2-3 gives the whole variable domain DTGVSQNPRHKITKRGQNVTFRCDPISEHNRLYWYRQTLGQGPEFLTYFQNEAQLEKSRLLSDRFSAERPKGSFSTLEIQRTEQGDSAMYLCASSQADTQYFGPGTRLTVL.

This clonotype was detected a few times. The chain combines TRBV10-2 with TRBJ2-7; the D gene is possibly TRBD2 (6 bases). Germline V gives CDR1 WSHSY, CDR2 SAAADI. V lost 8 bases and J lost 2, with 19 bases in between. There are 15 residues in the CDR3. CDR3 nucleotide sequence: TGCGCCAGCTCCTTCCCGGGAGAGGGAGCCTACGAGCAGTACTTC. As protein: CASSFPGEGAYEQYF.

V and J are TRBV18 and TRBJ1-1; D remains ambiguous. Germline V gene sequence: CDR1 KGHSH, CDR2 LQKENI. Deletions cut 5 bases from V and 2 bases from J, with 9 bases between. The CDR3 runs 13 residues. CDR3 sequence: CASSFGRNTEAFF. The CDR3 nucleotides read TGTGCCAGCTCATTCGGACGAAACACTGAAGCTTTCTTT.

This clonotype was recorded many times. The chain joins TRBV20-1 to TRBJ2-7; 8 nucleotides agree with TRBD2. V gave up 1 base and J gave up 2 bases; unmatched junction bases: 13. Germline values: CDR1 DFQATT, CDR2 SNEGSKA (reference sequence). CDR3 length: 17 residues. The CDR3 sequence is CSARVTFSGERTYEQYF. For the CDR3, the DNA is TGCAGTGCTAGAGTCACATTTAGCGGGGAACGAACCTACGAGCAGTACTTC.

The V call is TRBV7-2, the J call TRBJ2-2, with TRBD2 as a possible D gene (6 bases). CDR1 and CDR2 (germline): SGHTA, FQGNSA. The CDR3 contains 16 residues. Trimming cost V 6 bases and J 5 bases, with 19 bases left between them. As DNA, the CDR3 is TGTGCCAGCAGGACAAAAAGCGGGCGGTGGACCGGGGAGCTGTTTTTT. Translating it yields CASRTKSGRWTGELFF.

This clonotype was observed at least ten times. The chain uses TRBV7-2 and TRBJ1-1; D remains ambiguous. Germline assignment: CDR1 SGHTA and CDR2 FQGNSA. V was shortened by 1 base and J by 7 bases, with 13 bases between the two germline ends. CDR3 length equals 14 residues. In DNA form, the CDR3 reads TGTGCCAGCAGCTTAGAGTCCGGTATAAATGAAGCTTTCTTT. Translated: CASSLESGINEAFF.

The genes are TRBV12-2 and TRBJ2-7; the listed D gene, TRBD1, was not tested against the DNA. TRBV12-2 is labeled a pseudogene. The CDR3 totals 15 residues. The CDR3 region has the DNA TGTGCAAGTCGCTCAATAAACCGGGACAGGAGCGAGCAGTACTTC. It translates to CASRSINRDRSEQYF.

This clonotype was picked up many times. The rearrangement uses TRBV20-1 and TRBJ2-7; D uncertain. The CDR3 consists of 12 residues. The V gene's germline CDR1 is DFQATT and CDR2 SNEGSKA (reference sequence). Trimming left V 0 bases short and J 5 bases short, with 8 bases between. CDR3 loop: CSARDTVHEQYF. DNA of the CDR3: TGCAGTGCTAGAGATACAGTCCACGAGCAGTACTTC.

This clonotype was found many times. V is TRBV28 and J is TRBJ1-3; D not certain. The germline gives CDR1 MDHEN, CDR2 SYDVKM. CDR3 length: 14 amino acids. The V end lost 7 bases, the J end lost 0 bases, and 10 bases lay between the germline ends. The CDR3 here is CASNIGDSGNTIYF. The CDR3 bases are TGTGCCAGCAATATCGGAGACTCTGGAAACACCATATATTTT. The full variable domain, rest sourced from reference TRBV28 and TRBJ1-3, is DVKVTQSSRYLVKRTGEKVFLECVQDMDHENMFWYRQDPGLGLRLIYFSYDVKMKEKGDIPEGYSVSREKKERFSLILESASTNQTSMYLCASNIGDSGNTIYFGEGSWLTVV.

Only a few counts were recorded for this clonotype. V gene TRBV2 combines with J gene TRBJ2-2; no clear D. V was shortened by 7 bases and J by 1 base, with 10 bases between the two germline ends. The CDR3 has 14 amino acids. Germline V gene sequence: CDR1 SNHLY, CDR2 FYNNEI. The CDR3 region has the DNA TGTGCCAGCATAGGTGCTGGGAACACCGGGGAGCTGTTTTTT. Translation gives CASIGAGNTGELFF.

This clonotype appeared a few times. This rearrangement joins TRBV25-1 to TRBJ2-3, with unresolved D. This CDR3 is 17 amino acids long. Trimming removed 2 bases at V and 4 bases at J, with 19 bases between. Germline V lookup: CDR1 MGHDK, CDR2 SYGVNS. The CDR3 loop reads CASSEGVGFDIADTQYF. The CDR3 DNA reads TGTGCCAGCAGTGAAGGTGTCGGGTTTGATATAGCAGATACGCAGTATTTT.

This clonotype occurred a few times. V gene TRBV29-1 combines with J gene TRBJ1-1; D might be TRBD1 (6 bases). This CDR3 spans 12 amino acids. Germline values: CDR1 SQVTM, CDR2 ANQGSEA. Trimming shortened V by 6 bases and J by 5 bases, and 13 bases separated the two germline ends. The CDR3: CSVDTGRTEAFF. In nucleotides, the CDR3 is TGCAGCGTAGACACAGGGAGGACTGAAGCTTTCTTT.

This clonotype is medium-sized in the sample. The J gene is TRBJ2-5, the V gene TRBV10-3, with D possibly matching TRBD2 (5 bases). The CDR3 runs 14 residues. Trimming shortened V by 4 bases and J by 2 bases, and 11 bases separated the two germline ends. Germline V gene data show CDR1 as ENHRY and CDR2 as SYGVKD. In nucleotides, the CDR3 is TGTGCCATCAGTGTGGCGGGCAAGCAAGAGACCCAGTACTTC. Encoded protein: CAISVAGKQETQYF.

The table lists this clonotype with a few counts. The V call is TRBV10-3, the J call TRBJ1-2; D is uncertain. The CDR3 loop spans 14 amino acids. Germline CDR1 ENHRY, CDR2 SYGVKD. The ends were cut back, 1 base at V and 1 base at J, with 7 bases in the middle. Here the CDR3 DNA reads TGTGCCATCAGTGAGTTACACGTTAACTATGGCTACACCTTC. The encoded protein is CAISELHVNYGYTF.

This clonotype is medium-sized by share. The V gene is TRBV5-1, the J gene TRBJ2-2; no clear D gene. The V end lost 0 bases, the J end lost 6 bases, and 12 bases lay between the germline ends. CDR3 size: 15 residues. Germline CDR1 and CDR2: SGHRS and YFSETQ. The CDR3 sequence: CASSLAAISSGELFF. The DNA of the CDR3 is TGCGCCAGCAGCTTGGCGGCGATCAGTTCCGGGGAGCTGTTTTTT.